Shown below are 5 T cell receptor beta chains from a single sample sequenced in a study of monozygotic twins with inflammatory bowel disease. Reprocessing the 5' RACE reads, TCRdb reports a single entry for every CDR3 protein and omits DNA. This table lists approximately 140,000 distinct CDR3 sequences. The sample consisted of blood. The receptors here all came from a human donor with ulcerative colitis or Crohn's disease, or a healthy co-twin of an affected twin (not recorded which).

This chain uses TRBV11-2 with TRBJ2-3. Germline V lookup: CDR1 SGHAT, CDR2 FQNNGV. This CDR3 comprises 15 residues. The CDR3 protein is CASSLDGRSWDTQYF.

This chain connects TRBV7-6 to TRBJ2-1; TCRdb lists TRBD1, though no DNA is available to test this call. The CDR3 has 16 amino acids. Per the germline V gene, CDR1 is SGHVS and CDR2 is FNYEAQ. The CDR3 loop is CASSLDRRQGRNEQFF.

The V and J genes are TRBV5-1 and TRBJ2-1; TCRdb names TRBD1, which stays unverified in the absence of DNA. The length of the CDR3 is 15 residues. CDR1 and CDR2 (germline): SGHRS, YFSETQ. The CDR3 loop reads CASSLEGQNYNEQFF.

The chain uses TRBV29-1 and TRBJ2-2; no DNA is available, so the TRBD1 call from TCRdb remains unchecked. Germline CDR1 is SQVTM and CDR2 is ANQGSEA. CDR3 length: 15 amino acids. CDR3 sequence: CSVGPGQGFPGELFF.

CDR3 region: CASSMAGGSTDTQYF. This chain joins TRBV19 and TRBJ2-3; the D gene TCRdb calls, TRBD2, cannot be checked with no DNA. Germline V gives CDR1 LNHDA, CDR2 SQIVND (reference sequence). The CDR3 extends over 15 amino acids. Full variable domain (rest looked up from reference TRBV19 and TRBJ2-3): DGGITQSPKYLFRKEGQNVTLSCEQNLNHDAMYWYRQDPGQGLRLIYYSQIVNDFQKGDIAEGYSVSREKKESFPLTVTSAQKNPTAFYLCASSMAGGSTDTQYFGPGTRLTVL.